Shown below are 12 T cell receptor beta chains from a single sample sequenced in a study of blood T cell repertoires in COVID-19. TCRdb keeps only in-frame clones here, not all; method: immunoSEQ multiplex PCR. The data hold some 110,000 clones, with around 86% observed a single time. The sample consisted of peripheral blood. The receptors here all came from a man in his 70s with acute or convalescent COVID-19.

This sequence joins TRBV24-1 and TRBJ2-5; 7 positions match TRBD1. From germline, CDR1 is KGHDR and CDR2 SFDVKD. The CDR3 loop spans 13 amino acids. Trimming at V came to 12 bases and at J to 5 bases, leaving 11 bases not matched to a gene. CDR3 sequence reads: CASQKGAWETQYF. The CDR3 nucleotides are TGTGCCTCTCAAAAGGGGGCCTGGGAGACCCAGTACTTC.

The chain has TRBV19 and TRBJ2-2; 7 bases line up with TRBD1. The CDR3 totals 14 residues. Germline lookup yields CDR1 LNHDA and CDR2 SQIVND (reference sequence). Trimming took 5 bases from V and 6 from J; bases not matched to a gene: 6. The CDR3 spells CASSRQGDAGELFF. Here the CDR3 DNA reads TGTGCCAGTAGTCGACAGGGTGATGCCGGGGAGCTGTTTTTT.

The table lists this clone with a few counts. The chain couples TRBV5-4 to TRBJ1-4; D gene unclear. This CDR3 comprises 14 residues. Germline loops: CDR1 SGHNT, CDR2 YYREEE (reference sequence). V shed 0 bases and J shed 6 bases, with 9 bases lying between them. The CDR3 is CASSLDLGHEKLFF. The CDR3 DNA sequence: TGTGCCAGCAGCTTGGACCTGGGCCATGAAAAACTGTTTTTT.

The genes are TRBV29-1 and TRBJ2-3; the match to TRBD1 covers 7 bases. The CDR3 contains 14 residues. CDR1 is SQVTM, CDR2 ANQGSEA, per germline. V lost 6 bases to trimming and J lost 2 bases; unmatched junction nucleotides: 8. CDR3 coding DNA: TGCAGCGTCGGAGACAGGGCCCCCACAGATACGCAGTATTTT. As protein: CSVGDRAPTDTQYF.

This clone was seen more than once but under ten times. The chain employs TRBV9 and TRBJ1-6, with a possible D match to TRBD1 (5 bases). CDR1 SGDLS and CDR2 YYNGEE come from the germline V gene. CDR3 length: 15 residues. Between the trimmed V and J ends, which lost 0 bases and 7 bases, there was a span of 11 bases. DNA of the CDR3: TGTGCCAGCAGCGTAGAGGGCAGGGCAAATTCACCCCTCCACTTT. It yields the protein CASSVEGRANSPLHF.

The V and J genes are TRBV27 and TRBJ1-2, with TRBD1 identical over 8 bases. V dropped 6 bases and J dropped 0; count of bases not matched to a gene: 3. CDR3 size: 14 residues. Germline-derived CDR1 and CDR2 are MNHEY and SMNVEV (reference sequence). The CDR3 sequence: CASRLQGANYGYTF. CDR3 DNA sequence: TGTGCCAGCAGGTTACAGGGGGCTAACTATGGCTACACCTTC.

J is TRBJ2-5 and V is TRBV19; D perhaps matches TRBD1 (5 bases). V lost 3 bases and J 4 bases, leaving 15 bases between the germline ends. The CDR3 totals 15 residues. Germline CDR1 and CDR2: LNHDA and SQIVND (reference sequence). CDR3 region: CASSIPGIGRETQYF. The CDR3, as DNA: TGTGCCAGTAGTATCCCAGGGATAGGCAGAGAGACCCAGTACTTC.

The chain links TRBV28 to TRBJ2-1; 8 nucleotides agree with TRBD2. The CDR3 sequence is 16 residues long. V lost 7 bases, J lost 1 base, and 9 bases stayed unmatched. The V gene's germline CDR1 is MDHEN and CDR2 SYDVKM. This CDR3 reads CASTPAAGGSYNEQFF. CDR3 sequence (DNA): TGTGCCAGCACCCCGGCCGCGGGAGGATCCTACAATGAGCAGTTCTTC.

V gene TRBV28 combines with J gene TRBJ1-2; 7 bases line up with TRBD1. After removal of 10 bases from V and 1 base from J, the junction contained 9 bases not matched to a gene. This CDR3 is built from 14 residues. Germline assignment: CDR1 MDHEN and CDR2 SYDVKM. CDR3 protein: CATRWTGLNYGYTF. Here the CDR3 DNA reads TGTGCCACCAGATGGACAGGACTTAACTATGGCTACACCTTC.

V is TRBV11-2 and J is TRBJ2-5, with 7 bases identical to TRBD2. V shed 7 bases, J shed 0 bases, and the junction held 8 bases outside the gene matches. Germline V gene sequence: CDR1 SGHAT, CDR2 FQNNGV. The CDR3 is 15 residues long. For the CDR3, the DNA is TGTGCCAGCACCCCCGGGAGGACATACCAAGAGACCCAGTACTTC. The encoded protein is CASTPGRTYQETQYF. The variable domain in full, with the rest retrieved from reference TRBV11-2 and TRBJ2-5, is EAGVAQSPRYKIIEKRQSVAFWCNPISGHATLYWYQQILGQGPKLLIQFQNNGVVDDSQLPKDRFSAERLKGVDSTLKIQPAKLEDSAVYLCASTPGRTYQETQYFGPGTRLLVL.

This clone appeared a single time. The chain combines TRBV6-6 with TRBJ1-6, with 8 bases lining up with TRBD1. V lost 0 bases to trimming and J lost 11 bases; unmatched junction nucleotides: 6. The CDR3 is 15 residues long. CDR1 is MNHNY and CDR2 is SVGAGI in the germline V gene (reference sequence). The CDR3 sequence: CASSYSTGVEAPLHF. As DNA, the CDR3 is TGTGCCAGCAGTTACTCGACAGGGGTTGAGGCACCCCTCCACTTT.

This clone was recorded only once. The chain links TRBV19 to TRBJ2-1; TRBD2 agrees at 11 bases. V shed 5 bases and J 9 bases; nucleotides not matched to a gene: 18. CDR1 LNHDA and CDR2 SQIVND come from the germline V gene (reference sequence). This CDR3 comprises 18 residues. The CDR3 region is CASSSRESSGRGGAEQFF. CDR3 nucleotide sequence: TGTGCCAGTAGTTCTCGTGAAAGTAGCGGGAGGGGCGGGGCTGAGCAGTTCTTC.